Shown below are 4 T cell receptor beta chains from a single sample sequenced in a study of control samples from healthy donors and cancer patients. The repertoire was sequenced with immunoSEQ multiplex PCR; TCRdb's copy has only in-frame clones and lacks some. The table records over 50,000 clones, about 96% of them present only once. The material sequenced was blood. All receptors derive from a woman between 18 and 29 years old in good health.

The chain is built from TRBV11-2 and TRBJ1-5, with 7 nucleotides matching TRBD1. Germline-derived CDR1 and CDR2 are SGHAT and FQNNGV. The CDR3 is 16 residues long. V was pared by 5 bases and J by 0 bases, with 7 bases of the junction left unmatched. CDR3 loop: CASSVGQAVSNQPQHF. The CDR3 nucleotides are TGTGCCAGCAGCGTCGGACAGGCCGTTAGCAATCAGCCCCAGCATTTT.

This chain connects TRBV9 to TRBJ1-3, with D possibly being TRBD1 (5 bases). This CDR3 comprises 20 residues. CDR1 and CDR2 from the germline V gene are SGDLS and YYNGEE. V was trimmed by 4 bases and J by 4 bases, leaving 30 bases between them. The DNA for the CDR3 is TGTGCCAGCAGCCCCCAGTCCCCTTTCCTCAGGGACCCGCAGGGAAACACCATATATTTT. Translating gives CASSPQSPFLRDPQGNTIYF. Full variable domain (remainder filled in from reference TRBV9 and TRBJ1-3): DSGVTQTPKHLITATGQRVTLRCSPRSGDLSVYWYQQSLDQGLQFLIQYYNGEERAKGNILERFSAQQFPDLHSELNLSSLELGDSALYFCASSPQSPFLRDPQGNTIYFGEGSWLTVV.

The V gene is TRBV5-1, the J gene TRBJ1-3; tentative D call: TRBD1 (5 bases). The CDR3 loop spans 15 amino acids. Looked up from germline, CDR1 is SGHRS and CDR2 is YFSETQ. V gave up 3 bases and J gave up 0 bases, with 10 bases separating them. CDR3: CASSSGALSGNTIYF. The CDR3 bases are TGCGCCAGCAGCTCCGGGGCTCTCTCTGGAAACACCATATATTTT.

This chain uses TRBV4-1 with TRBJ2-1; no definite D call. Germline V gene data show CDR1 as MGHRA and CDR2 as YSYEKL. The CDR3 consists of 17 residues. Trimming removed 2 bases at V and 0 bases at J, with 14 bases between. The CDR3, as DNA: TGCGCCAGCAGCCAACCCCATAGCCGCAGCTCCTACAATGAGCAGTTCTTC. Residues: CASSQPHSRSSYNEQFF.